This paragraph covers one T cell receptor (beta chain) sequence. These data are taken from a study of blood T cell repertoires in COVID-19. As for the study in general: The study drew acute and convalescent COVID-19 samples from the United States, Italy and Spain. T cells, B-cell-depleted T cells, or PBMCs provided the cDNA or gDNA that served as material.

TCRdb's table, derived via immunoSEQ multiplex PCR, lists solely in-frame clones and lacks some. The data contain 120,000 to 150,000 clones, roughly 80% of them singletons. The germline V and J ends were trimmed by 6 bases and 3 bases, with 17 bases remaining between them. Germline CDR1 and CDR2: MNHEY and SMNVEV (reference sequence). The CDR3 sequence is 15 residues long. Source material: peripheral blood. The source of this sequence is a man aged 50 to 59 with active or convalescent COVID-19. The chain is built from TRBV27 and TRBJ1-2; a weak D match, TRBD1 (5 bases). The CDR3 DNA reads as TGTGCCAGCAGGGGGGGTCGGGCAGGCCACTATGGCTACACCTTC. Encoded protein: CASRGGRAGHYGYTF.